This T cell receptor (beta chain) was observed in a study of molecular identifiers for immune sequencing clone quantification. Worth noting for this clonotype: Being one base from a much bigger clone, this may be a read error.

TCRdb reanalysed the PCR reads using MiXCR and keeps one entry per CDR3 protein. The table includes approximately 93,000 distinct CDR3 sequences, more than 20% detected once. Specimen: naive CD8+ T cells from blood, with Jurkat cell RNA spiked in. Specified subset: FACS-sorted CD8+CD4-CCR7+CD45RA+ naive T cells. This TCR was recovered from a human donor in good health. Some libraries in this study had Jurkat cell RNA spiked in.

CDR3 nucleotides: TGTGCCAGTAGTATGTTGAGGTGGACTGAAACTTTCTTT. Translation: CASSMLRWTETFF. The chain combines TRBV19 with TRBJ1-1, with D unclear. Germline CDR1 LNHDA, CDR2 SQIVND (reference sequence). This CDR3 has 13 amino acids.